What follows are 3 T cell receptor beta chains derived from one specimen sequenced in a study of technical replicates of blood from several donors. The data were produced by immunoSEQ multiplex PCR, yet TCRdb's version contains in-frame clones alone and is incomplete. The repertoire includes about 76,000 clones, around 94% of them detected once, and under 0.5% sits in the top ten. The source material was T cells isolated from PBMCs. Receptor source: a human donor in good health.

The rearrangement joins TRBV5-1 to TRBJ2-7; TRBD1 agrees at 12 bases. This CDR3 comprises 16 residues. Looked up from germline, CDR1 is SGHRS and CDR2 is YFSETQ. Losses at the gene ends were 4 bases for V and 3 bases for J; bases not matched to a gene: 8. CDR3 loop: CASSPGDRGQLYEQYF. The CDR3 DNA sequence: TGCGCCAGCAGCCCGGGGGACAGGGGGCAACTCTACGAGCAGTACTTC. Drawing the rest from reference TRBV5-1 and TRBJ2-7, the complete variable domain is KAGVTQTPRYLIKTRGQQVTLSCSPISGHRSVSWYQQTPGQGLQFLFEYFSETQRNKGNFPGRFSGRQFSNSRSEMNVSTLELGDSALYLCASSPGDRGQLYEQYFGPGTRLTVT.

This clone was counted a single time. The rearrangement uses TRBV7-3 and TRBJ2-3, with TRBD2 as a possible D gene (5 bases). Germline CDR1 SGHTA, CDR2 FQGTGA. Trimming left V 3 bases short and J 2 bases short, with 9 bases between. The CDR3 runs 14 residues. The CDR3 region is CASSLTRDTDTQYF. The DNA for the CDR3 is TGTGCCAGCAGCTTGACCCGGGACACAGATACGCAGTATTTT.

The chain carries TRBV27 and TRBJ1-1; 8 nucleotides match TRBD1. The CDR3 runs to 16 residues. Germline V gene sequence: CDR1 MNHEY, CDR2 SMNVEV (reference sequence). The ends lost 3 bases at V and 7 bases at J; junction bases unmatched: 13. The CDR3 sequence is CASSFSMGQARFEAFF. In nucleotides, the CDR3 is TGTGCCAGCAGTTTCTCCATGGGACAGGCCCGATTTGAAGCTTTCTTT.